One and the same sample provided the 9 T cell receptor beta chains below, sequenced in a study of blood T cell repertoires in COVID-19. Sequencing used immunoSEQ multiplex PCR; TCRdb keeps in-frame clones, though not all of them. The repertoire holds roughly 230,000 clones, with 89% as singletons. Sequences were obtained from peripheral blood. These receptors came from a woman in her thirties or forties who had recovered from COVID-19.

The J gene is TRBJ1-2, the V gene TRBV7-2; TRBD1 is a possible D gene (5 bases). Germline V gene sequence: CDR1 SGHTA, CDR2 FQGNSA. The CDR3 loop spans 15 amino acids. V was pared by 3 bases and J by 0 bases, with 11 bases between. The CDR3 reads CASSFYFRANYGYTF. CDR3 nucleotides: TGTGCCAGCAGCTTCTACTTCAGGGCTAACTATGGCTACACCTTC. Looking up the rest from reference TRBV7-2 and TRBJ1-2 gives the full variable domain: GAGVSQSPSNKVTEKGKDVELRCDPISGHTALYWYRQSLGQGLEFLIYFQGNSAPDKSGLPSDRFSAERTGGSVSTLTIQRTQQEDSAVYLCASSFYFRANYGYTFGSGTRLTVV.

V is TRBV6-5 and J is TRBJ2-7; maybe TRBD2 (6 bases). Germline CDR1 and CDR2: MNHEY and SVGAGI. The CDR3 has 13 residues. V was shortened by 6 bases and J by 3 bases, with 12 bases between the two germline ends. The CDR3 reads CASSWGDGYEQYF. CDR3 in DNA: TGTGCCAGCAGCTGGGGGGATGGCTACGAGCAGTACTTC.

This clone was observed a handful of times. V usage is TRBV11-3 and J usage is TRBJ1-1; D remains unclear. Trimming took off 5 bases at V and 0 bases at J, with 10 bases between the two ends. Germline CDR1 and CDR2: SGHNT and YENEEA. The CDR3 has 14 amino acids. CDR3 nucleotide sequence: TGTGCCAGCAGCCGAGACGGGGTGAACACTGAAGCTTTCTTT. Translating it yields CASSRDGVNTEAFF.

The CDR3 spells CASSSTGLTEAFF. The CDR3 nucleotides are TGTGCCAGCTCATCGACAGGGCTCACTGAAGCTTTCTTT. The chain joins TRBV18 to TRBJ1-1; 7 bases are a match to TRBD1. This CDR3 region has 13 residues. CDR1 KGHSH and CDR2 LQKENI come from the germline V gene. The ends lost 5 bases at V and 4 bases at J; junction bases unmatched: 4.

The rearrangement uses TRBV7-9 and TRBJ2-3; no definite D call. Germline values: CDR1 SEHNR, CDR2 FQNEAQ (reference sequence). This CDR3 region has 13 residues. The V and J ends lost 1 base and 1 base respectively, with 3 bases between them. CDR3 coding DNA: TGTGCCAGCAGCTTAGGAGGCACAGATACGCAGTATTTT. Translation: CASSLGGTDTQYF.

This chain links TRBV5-1 with TRBJ2-5; perhaps TRBD2 as D (6 bases). CDR3 length equals 14 residues. V lost 0 bases and J lost 5, with 11 bases in between. The germline V gene has CDR1 SGHRS and CDR2 YFSETQ. As DNA, the CDR3 is TGCGCCAGCAGCTTGGCGGGGGTCCGGGAGACCCAGTACTTC. It specifies CASSLAGVRETQYF.

The chain links TRBV5-1 to TRBJ2-3, with TRBD1 matching 7 bases. Trimming took 4 bases from V and 9 from J; bases not matched to a gene: 14. The CDR3 totals 15 residues. Germline CDR1 is SGHRS and CDR2 is YFSETQ. In DNA, the CDR3 is TGCGCCAGCAGCATGGGACAGACCTCACTCGAGACGCAGTATTTT. It translates to CASSMGQTSLETQYF.

This chain uses TRBV7-9 with TRBJ2-3, with a possible D match to TRBD2 (6 bases). V was cut by 5 bases and J by 1 base, with 16 bases left in between. The CDR3 has 16 amino acids. CDR1 SEHNR and CDR2 FQNEAQ come from the germline V gene (reference sequence). CDR3 nucleotide sequence: TGTGCCAGCAGCGCGCGGACTATCCTGGGCACAGATACGCAGTATTTT. It yields the protein CASSARTILGTDTQYF.

The chain uses TRBV11-3 and TRBJ2-7; the D gene is possibly TRBD2 (5 bases). V gave up 1 base and J gave up 4 bases, with 17 bases separating them. Germline V lookup: CDR1 SGHNT, CDR2 YENEEA. CDR3 length: 16 residues. CDR3 coding DNA: TGTGCCAGCAGCTTAGGTTCGGGGAGTAATAAATACGAGCAGTACGTC. Protein: CASSLGSGSNKYEQYV.